Listed here are 10 T cell receptor beta chains from one sample, sequenced in a study of T cell responses to AZD1222 COVID-19 vaccine. The assay was immunoSEQ multiplex PCR, and TCRdb's table has in-frame clones only and misses some. The table shows some 130,000 clones, with over 75% occurring only once. Sequencing was performed on peripheral blood, taken on day 0 of AZD1222 vaccination. Receptor source: an adult in good health.

The chain is built from TRBV28 and TRBJ1-5; 9 bases map to TRBD1. The CDR3 length is 16 residues. Germline CDR1 reads MDHEN; CDR2 reads SYDVKM. The ends lost 6 bases at V and 3 bases at J; junction bases unmatched: 9. Written as DNA, the CDR3 is TGTGCCAGCAGCCCCGGGACAGGGCCCCTCAATCAGCCCCAGCATTTT. It encodes CASSPGTGPLNQPQHF.

The V gene is TRBV28, the J gene TRBJ1-1; no reliable D call. This CDR3 contains 13 residues. Germline V gene lookup returns CDR1 MDHEN and CDR2 SYDVKM. Trimming removed 7 bases at V and 1 base at J, with 10 bases between. In nucleotides, the CDR3 is TGTGCCAGCACCCCTAGTCCGAACACTGAAGCTTTCTTT. It is translated as CASTPSPNTEAFF.

V usage is TRBV5-1 and J usage is TRBJ2-4; D perhaps matches TRBD1 (5 bases). Germline CDR1 reads SGHRS; CDR2 reads YFSETQ. This CDR3 comprises 15 residues. Trimming took 0 bases from V and 2 from J, leaving 9 bases between them. As DNA, the CDR3 is TGCGCCAGCAGCTTGGGACAGCTTACCAAAAACATTCAGTACTTC. This translates into CASSLGQLTKNIQYF.

The rearrangement joins TRBV30 to TRBJ1-1, with D perhaps TRBD1 (5 bases). CDR1 GTSNPN and CDR2 SVGIG come from the germline V gene (reference sequence). CDR3 length: 12 residues. Trimming stripped 5 bases from V and 6 bases from J, with 13 bases between. The CDR3 sequence: CAWVAGGAEAFF. The CDR3 coding sequence is TGTGCCTGGGTCGCGGGGGGGGCTGAAGCTTTCTTT.

The rearrangement joins TRBV19 to TRBJ1-2; possibly TRBD1 for D (6 bases). The V and J ends lost 6 bases and 8 bases respectively, with 19 bases between them. The CDR3 has 14 amino acids. Germline assignment: CDR1 LNHDA and CDR2 SQIVND (reference sequence). This CDR3 is CASRHTGLRGGYTF. CDR3 coding DNA: TGTGCCAGTAGACATACAGGGCTCCGCGGCGGCTACACCTTC.

The chain links TRBV5-1 to TRBJ1-4; D possibly corresponds to TRBD1 (6 bases). Deletions cut 4 bases from V and 1 base from J, with 11 bases between. Per the germline V gene, CDR1 is SGHRS and CDR2 is YFSETQ. CDR3 size: 15 residues. This CDR3 reads CASSVKQGTNEKLFF. The CDR3 nucleotides read TGCGCCAGCAGCGTAAAACAGGGAACTAATGAAAAACTGTTTTTT.

The DNA of the CDR3 is TGTGCCAGCACTAGTGGGGTGATTGGGGCCACTCGACAAAACTATGGCTACACCTTC. The encoded protein is CASTSGVIGATRQNYGYTF. This sequence joins TRBV7-2 and TRBJ1-2; TRBD1 is a possible D gene (5 bases). The V end was cut by 7 bases, the J end by 2 bases, with 29 bases between. Germline lookup yields CDR1 SGHTA and CDR2 FQGNSA. The CDR3 has 19 amino acids. Variable domain in full (rest from reference TRBV7-2 and TRBJ1-2): GAGVSQSPSNKVTEKGKDVELRCDPISGHTALYWYRQSLGQGLEFLIYFQGNSAPDKSGLPSDRFSAERTGGSVSTLTIQRTQQEDSAVYLCASTSGVIGATRQNYGYTFGSGTRLTVV.

The chain combines TRBV19 with TRBJ1-1; D perhaps matches TRBD1 (5 bases). Per germline, CDR1 LNHDA and CDR2 SQIVND (reference sequence). This CDR3 is built from 15 residues. V lost 2 bases, J lost 0 bases, and 10 bases lay in between. The CDR3 sequence is CASSIPQVVNTEAFF. CDR3 in DNA: TGTGCCAGTAGTATACCACAGGTGGTGAACACTGAAGCTTTCTTT.

V usage is TRBV5-1 and J usage is TRBJ2-2; no clear D. The germline gives CDR1 SGHRS, CDR2 YFSETQ. The CDR3 runs to 14 residues. Deletions cut 0 bases from V and 2 bases from J, with 5 bases between. The CDR3, as DNA: TGCGCCAGCAGCTTGGGCAGCAACACCGGGGAGCTGTTTTTT. Encoded protein: CASSLGSNTGELFF.

The chain is built from TRBV7-9 and TRBJ2-5, with 9 bases fitting TRBD2. The CDR3 spans 16 residues. V shed 1 base and J 2 bases; nucleotides not matched to a gene: 5. Germline CDR1 is SEHNR and CDR2 is FQNEAQ (reference sequence). CDR3 in amino acids: CASSLVLAGHQETQYF. The CDR3 bases are TGTGCCAGCAGCTTAGTCCTAGCGGGGCATCAAGAGACCCAGTACTTC. Full variable domain (missing parts from reference TRBV7-9 and TRBJ2-5): DTGVSQNPRHKITKRGQNVTFRCDPISEHNRLYWYRQTLGQGPEFLTYFQNEAQLEKSRLLSDRFSAERPKGSFSTLEIQRTEQGDSAMYLCASSLVLAGHQETQYFGPGTRLLVL.